Below are 30 T cell receptor beta chains sequenced from a single sample in a study of T cells in tuberculosis. Here immunoSEQ multiplex PCR was the method, and the copy in TCRdb shows in-frame clones only, minus some. The repertoire includes 30,000 or so clones, 90% of them detected once, and approximately 5.9% sits in the top ten. The material sequenced was PBMCs. Every receptor here comes from a donor between 5 and 29 years old with latent tuberculosis or without tuberculosis infection.

The gene calls are TRBV6-1 and TRBJ2-3, with TRBD2 matching over 9 bases. This CDR3 is 15 amino acids long. The V and J ends lost 1 base and 1 base, in that order; junction bases with no gene match: 0. Germline V gene lookup returns CDR1 MNHNS and CDR2 SASEGT. The CDR3 loop is CASSEVAGGTDTQYF. Written as DNA, the CDR3 is TGTGCCAGCAGTGAAGTAGCGGGGGGCACAGATACGCAGTATTTT.

The V call is TRBV13, the J call TRBJ2-1; D might be TRBD2 (6 bases). CDR3 length: 15 amino acids. V was clipped by 5 bases and J by 5 bases, with 16 bases between them. CDR1 and CDR2 (germline): PRHDT, FYEKMQ (reference sequence). DNA for the CDR3: TGTGCCAGCAGCGGAGGGGCAGGGCCGGACAATGAGCAGTTCTTC. Translation: CASSGGAGPDNEQFF.

This clone was detected only once. This sequence joins TRBV7-2 and TRBJ1-2, with D possibly being TRBD1 (5 bases). Germline V gene sequence: CDR1 SGHTA, CDR2 FQGNSA. CDR3 size: 16 residues. Trimming pared 3 bases from V and 0 bases from J, leaving 14 bases between. CDR3 sequence reads: CASSFGGRVTNYGYTF. CDR3 DNA sequence: TGTGCCAGCAGCTTCGGGGGGAGGGTAACTAACTATGGCTACACCTTC.

The genes are TRBV11-2 and TRBJ2-2, with D possibly being TRBD1 (6 bases). The CDR3 loop spans 16 amino acids. Trimming left V 8 bases short and J 6 bases short, with 22 bases between. Per germline, CDR1 SGHAT and CDR2 FQNNGV. CDR3 sequence (DNA): TGTGCCAGCCTCAGGGGTGACCCGGAATGGTCCGGGGAGCTGTTTTTT. Protein: CASLRGDPEWSGELFF.

The gene calls are TRBV7-2 and TRBJ2-3; D unclear. Trimming took off 6 bases at V and 7 bases at J, with 11 bases between the two ends. The CDR3 runs to 12 residues. Germline CDR1 and CDR2: SGHTA and FQGNSA. The CDR3 loop reads CASRIGGHTQYF. The CDR3 DNA follows: TGTGCCAGCAGGATCGGCGGCCATACGCAGTATTTT. Complete variable domain (other parts from reference TRBV7-2 and TRBJ2-3): GAGVSQSPSNKVTEKGKDVELRCDPISGHTALYWYRQSLGQGLEFLIYFQGNSAPDKSGLPSDRFSAERTGGSVSTLTIQRTQQEDSAVYLCASRIGGHTQYFGPGTRLTVL.

The chain couples TRBV10-3 to TRBJ1-2; perhaps TRBD1 as D (6 bases). Trimming left V 0 bases short and J 4 bases short, with 12 bases between. This CDR3 is built from 15 residues. Germline CDR1 ENHRY, CDR2 SYGVKD. CDR3 sequence: CAISESGGPLYGYTF. DNA of the CDR3: TGTGCCATCAGTGAGTCCGGGGGGCCCCTCTATGGCTACACCTTC.

This chain connects TRBV2 to TRBJ2-5; D unclear. Trimming removed 2 bases at V and 5 bases at J, with 12 bases between. In germline, CDR1 is SNHLY, CDR2 FYNNEI. This CDR3 comprises 14 residues. The CDR3 loop reads CASSELGSGETQYF. The CDR3 DNA reads as TGTGCCAGCAGTGAACTCGGCTCCGGGGAGACCCAGTACTTC.

There are a few counts of this clone. This chain joins TRBV5-4 and TRBJ2-1; 10 bases line up with TRBD2. After removal of 0 bases from V and 6 bases from J, the junction contained 9 bases not matched to a gene. The CDR3 contains 17 residues. Germline V lookup: CDR1 SGHNT, CDR2 YYREEE (reference sequence). CDR3 in amino acids: CASSLEVAGGPGNEQFF. The CDR3 DNA sequence: TGTGCCAGCAGCTTGGAAGTAGCGGGGGGACCCGGCAATGAGCAGTTCTTC.

The CDR3 reads CASSPRGAGELFF. The CDR3 DNA follows: TGTGCCAGCAGCCCCCGGGGGGCCGGGGAGCTGTTTTTT. This chain uses TRBV14 with TRBJ2-2; 7 bases agree with TRBD2. CDR3 size: 13 residues. After removal of 4 bases from V and 6 bases from J, the junction contained 2 bases not matched to a gene. Germline loops: CDR1 SGHDN, CDR2 FVKESK.

This chain joins TRBV5-6 and TRBJ1-3, with no clear D. Germline CDR1 is SGHDT and CDR2 is YYEEEE. Trimming cost V 7 bases and J 4 bases, with 12 bases left between them. CDR3 size: 13 residues. CDR3 bases: TGTGCCAGCGCAGGCTCGGGGGGAAACACCATATATTTT. Translation: CASAGSGGNTIYF.

V usage is TRBV4-1 and J usage is TRBJ1-1; 9 bases fit TRBD1. The CDR3 covers 14 residues. The germline V gene encodes CDR1 MGHRA and CDR2 YSYEKL. Germline trimming cut 3 bases from V and 7 bases from J; bases unmatched to any gene: 6. The CDR3 reads CASSHDDRGDEAFF. For the CDR3, the DNA is TGCGCCAGCAGCCATGACGACAGGGGGGATGAAGCTTTCTTT.

The chain links TRBV19 to TRBJ2-1, with a weak D call TRBD2 (6 bases). Per the germline V gene, CDR1 is LNHDA and CDR2 is SQIVND (reference sequence). Trimming shortened V by 5 bases and J by 9 bases, and 14 bases separated the two germline ends. This CDR3 region has 13 residues. The CDR3 is CASSDGRGFEQFF. The CDR3 DNA sequence: TGTGCCAGTAGTGATGGGCGGGGTTTTGAGCAGTTCTTC.

V is TRBV21-1 and J is TRBJ1-5. TRBV21-1 represents a pseudogene. The CDR3 length is 14 residues. CDR3 residues: CASSYEVGNQPQHF. CDR3 DNA sequence: TGTGCCAGCAGCTACGAGGTGGGCAATCAGCCCCAGCATTTT.

As concerns this clone: Within the sample, other DNA sequences also encode this same CDR3. This chain connects TRBV5-4 to TRBJ2-5, with TRBD1 identical over 8 bases. The germline gives CDR1 SGHNT, CDR2 YYREEE (reference sequence). V gave up 1 base and J gave up 5 bases; unmatched junction bases: 4. The CDR3 spans 14 residues. The CDR3 is CASSLQGAGETQYF. Here the CDR3 DNA reads TGTGCCAGCAGCTTGCAGGGGGCCGGGGAGACCCAGTACTTC.

This sequence joins TRBV11-1 and TRBJ1-1; 9 bases line up with TRBD1. The V segment lost 4 bases and the J segment 1 base; nucleotides outside the gene matches: 1. The CDR3 contains 14 residues. The germline gives CDR1 SGHAT, CDR2 FQDESV (reference sequence). Written as DNA, the CDR3 is TGTGCCAGCAGCTGGGGACAGGGGAACACTGAAGCTTTCTTT. This sequence encodes CASSWGQGNTEAFF.

The rearrangement links TRBV6-5 to TRBJ1-1, with D unclear. The germline V gene has CDR1 MNHEY and CDR2 SVGAGI. Trimming left V 0 bases short and J 4 bases short, with 9 bases between. The CDR3 has 14 residues. CDR3 region: CASSYSWSGTEAFF. CDR3 bases: TGTGCCAGCAGTTACTCATGGTCGGGCACTGAAGCTTTCTTT.

V usage is TRBV9 and J usage is TRBJ2-6; D ambiguous. V was trimmed by 5 bases and J by 1 base, leaving 13 bases between them. Germline values: CDR1 SGDLS, CDR2 YYNGEE. CDR3 length equals 16 residues. The CDR3 DNA reads as TGTGCCAGCAGTGACTCTGCGTCTTCTGGGGCCAACGTCCTGACTTTC. This codes for CASSDSASSGANVLTF.

This CDR3 reads CASSEEQPQYF. In nucleotides, the CDR3 is TGTGCCAGCAGTGAGGAGCAGCCCCAGTACTTC. The V and J genes are TRBV7-8 and TRBJ2-5; D unresolved. This CDR3 comprises 11 residues. V was trimmed by 6 bases and J by 9 bases, leaving 11 bases between them. Germline assignment: CDR1 SGHVS and CDR2 FQNEAQ.

The chain combines TRBV4-1 with TRBJ2-3, with TRBD2 identical over 11 bases. Germline CDR1 and CDR2: MGHRA and YSYEKL. CDR3 length: 17 amino acids. With 4 bases clipped from V and 4 bases from J, the junction kept 10 bases outside the gene matches. The chain's CDR3 is CASSRLAGPQGSDTQYF. CDR3 DNA: TGCGCCAGCAGCCGACTAGCGGGGCCCCAGGGGTCAGATACGCAGTATTTT.

The rearrangement links TRBV6-5 to TRBJ2-3, with D uncertain. Germline loops: CDR1 MNHEY, CDR2 SVGAGI. Between the trimmed V and J ends, which lost 4 bases and 3 bases, there was a span of 8 bases. This CDR3 has 13 residues. CDR3 sequence reads: CASSSRLTDTQYF. The CDR3 nucleotides read TGTGCCAGCAGTTCAAGACTGACAGATACGCAGTATTTT.

The chain links TRBV2 to TRBJ2-7; TRBD1 might be the D (5 bases). This CDR3 spans 12 amino acids. Germline lookup yields CDR1 SNHLY and CDR2 FYNNEI. V was shortened by 1 base and J by 12 bases, with 13 bases between the two germline ends. CDR3: CASSEEGRTPYF. In DNA, the CDR3 is TGTGCCAGCAGTGAAGAGGGGCGGACCCCGTACTTC.

This chain connects TRBV21-1 to TRBJ2-7; the table assigns TRBD1, which was not confirmed against the DNA. TRBV21-1 is deemed a pseudogene. This CDR3 has 15 amino acids. The CDR3 loop reads CASSKVQGCRGEQYF. CDR3 nucleotides: TGTGCCAGCAGCAAAGTACAGGGCTGCAGGGGCGAGCAGTACTTC.

The gene calls are TRBV5-8 and TRBJ1-5; D gene ambiguous. CDR1 and CDR2 (germline): SGHTS, YDEGEE. V lost 0 bases and J lost 7, with 8 bases in between. The CDR3 extends over 13 amino acids. CDR3 DNA sequence: TGTGCCAGCAGCTTGGGAGGGAGCCAGCCCCAGCATTTT. As protein: CASSLGGSQPQHF.

The rearrangement links TRBV27 to TRBJ1-6, with 10 bases matching TRBD1. The CDR3 is 16 residues long. Trimming took 5 bases from V and 1 from J; bases not matched to a gene: 2. Germline values: CDR1 MNHEY, CDR2 SMNVEV (reference sequence). The CDR3 spells CASSRQGASYNSPLHF. The CDR3 DNA sequence: TGTGCCAGCAGTAGACAGGGGGCATCCTATAATTCACCCCTCCACTTT.

The chain has TRBV2 and TRBJ2-2, with D perhaps matching TRBD2 (5 bases). CDR3 length: 13 amino acids. Germline CDR1 reads SNHLY; CDR2 reads FYNNEI. Trimming left V 8 bases short and J 5 bases short, with 12 bases between. The CDR3 region is CASRLDWTGELFF. For the CDR3, the DNA is TGTGCCAGCCGTTTGGACTGGACCGGGGAGCTGTTTTTT.

This clone occurred a few times. V gene TRBV7-2 combines with J gene TRBJ2-5; 8 bases are shared with TRBD1. CDR3 length: 14 amino acids. The germline V gene encodes CDR1 SGHTA and CDR2 FQGNSA. V was clipped by 4 bases and J by 5 bases; unmatched bases: 6. The CDR3 loop is CASSYRGFGETQYF. The CDR3 DNA sequence: TGTGCCAGCAGCTACAGGGGGTTTGGGGAGACCCAGTACTTC.

The V gene is TRBV27, the J gene TRBJ2-7, with TRBD1 identical over 9 bases. CDR1 is MNHEY, CDR2 SMNVEV, per germline (reference sequence). V was clipped by 2 bases and J by 0 bases; unmatched bases: 2. The CDR3 is 15 amino acids. The CDR3 is CASSLGTGNSYEQYF. As DNA, the CDR3 is TGTGCCAGCAGTTTAGGGACAGGGAACTCCTACGAGCAGTACTTC.

The CDR3 DNA reads TGCGCCAGCAGCCAAGATGGTCTAGCCTTTTCTTCCGAGCAGTACTTC. Encoded protein: CASSQDGLAFSSEQYF. The J gene is TRBJ2-7, the V gene TRBV4-1; D may be TRBD2 (5 bases). V was clipped by 0 bases and J by 6 bases, with 18 bases between them. The germline V gene has CDR1 MGHRA and CDR2 YSYEKL. The CDR3 has 16 amino acids.

The chain uses TRBV19 and TRBJ2-2; 8 bases are a match to TRBD1. Trimming at V came to 8 bases and at J to 6 bases, leaving 8 bases not matched to a gene. CDR1 LNHDA and CDR2 SQIVND come from the germline V gene (reference sequence). The CDR3 runs to 14 residues. The CDR3 sequence: CASPRGLVAGELFF. CDR3 nucleotides: TGTGCCAGTCCCAGGGGGCTCGTCGCCGGGGAGCTGTTTTTT.

This clone qualifies as medium-sized. The sample carries other DNA sequences with the same CDR3. The V and J genes are TRBV9 and TRBJ2-2; D unresolved. The V gene lost 1 base and the J gene lost 4 bases, with 11 bases spanning the gap. This CDR3 region has 15 residues. The germline V gene encodes CDR1 SGDLS and CDR2 YYNGEE. The CDR3 here is CASSVKGASTGELFF. As DNA, the CDR3 is TGTGCCAGCAGCGTAAAAGGAGCGTCCACCGGGGAGCTGTTTTTT.